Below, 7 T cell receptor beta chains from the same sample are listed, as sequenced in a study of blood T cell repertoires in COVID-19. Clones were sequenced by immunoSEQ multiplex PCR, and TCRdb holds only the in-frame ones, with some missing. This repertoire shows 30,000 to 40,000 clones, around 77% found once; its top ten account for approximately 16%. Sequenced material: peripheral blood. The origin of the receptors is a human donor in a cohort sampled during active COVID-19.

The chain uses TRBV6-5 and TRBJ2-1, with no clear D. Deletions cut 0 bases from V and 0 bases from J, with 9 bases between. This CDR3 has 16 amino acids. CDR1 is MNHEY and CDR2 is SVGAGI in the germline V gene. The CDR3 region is CASSYSRYSSYNEQFF. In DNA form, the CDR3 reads TGTGCCAGCAGTTACTCTCGGTACAGCTCCTACAATGAGCAGTTCTTC.

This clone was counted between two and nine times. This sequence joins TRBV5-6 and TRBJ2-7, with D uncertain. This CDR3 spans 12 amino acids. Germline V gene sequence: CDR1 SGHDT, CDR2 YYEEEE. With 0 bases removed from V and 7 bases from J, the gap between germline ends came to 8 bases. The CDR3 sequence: CASSLGLTEQYF. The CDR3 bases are TGTGCCAGCAGCTTGGGGTTGACAGAGCAGTACTTC.

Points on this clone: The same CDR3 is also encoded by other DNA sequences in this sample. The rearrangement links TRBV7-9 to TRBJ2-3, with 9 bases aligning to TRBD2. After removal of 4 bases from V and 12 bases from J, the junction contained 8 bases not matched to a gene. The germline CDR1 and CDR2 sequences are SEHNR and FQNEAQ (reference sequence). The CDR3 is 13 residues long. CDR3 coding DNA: TGTGCCAGCAGCTCGGGACTAGCAGGAGTTCAGTATTTT. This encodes CASSSGLAGVQYF.

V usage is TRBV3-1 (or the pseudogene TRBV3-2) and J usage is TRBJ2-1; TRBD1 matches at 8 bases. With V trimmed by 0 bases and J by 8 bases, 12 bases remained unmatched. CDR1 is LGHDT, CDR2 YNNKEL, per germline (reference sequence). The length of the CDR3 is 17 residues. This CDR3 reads CASSQDLPGQVRDEQFF. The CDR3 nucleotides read TGTGCCAGCAGCCAAGATTTGCCGGGACAGGTACGGGATGAGCAGTTCTTC.

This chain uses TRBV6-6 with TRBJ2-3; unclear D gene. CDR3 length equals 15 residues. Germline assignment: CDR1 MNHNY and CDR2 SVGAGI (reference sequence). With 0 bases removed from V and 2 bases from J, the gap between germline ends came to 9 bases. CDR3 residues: CASSYSASITDTQYF. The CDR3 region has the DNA TGTGCCAGCAGTTACTCGGCCAGTATCACAGATACGCAGTATTTT.

CDR3 loop: CASSFRGTSKGEQYF. CDR3 nucleotide sequence: TGTGCCAGCAGTTTCCGAGGGACTAGTAAAGGCGAGCAGTACTTC. The chain joins TRBV28 to TRBJ2-7, with 8 bases aligning to TRBD2. The V gene end was trimmed by 3 bases and the J gene end by 6 bases; junction bases not matched to a gene: 10. From germline, CDR1 is MDHEN and CDR2 SYDVKM. There are 15 residues in the CDR3.

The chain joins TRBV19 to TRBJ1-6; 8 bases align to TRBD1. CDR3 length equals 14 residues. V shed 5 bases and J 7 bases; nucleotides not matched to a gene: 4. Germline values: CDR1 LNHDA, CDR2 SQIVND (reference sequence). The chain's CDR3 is CASSAGGLNSPLHF. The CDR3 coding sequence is TGTGCCAGTAGTGCAGGGGGCTTGAATTCACCCCTCCACTTT.